The 25 T cell receptor beta chains listed next were all sequenced from one sample in a study of T cell repertoires in cytomegalovirus infection. TCRdb redid the calling of the reads with MiXCR, one entry per CDR3 protein. The data contain about 900,000 distinct CDR3 sequences, roughly 30% of them singletons. Their antigens remain unidentified. Sequenced here: cultured CD8+ T cells from PBMCs, sampled from culture after CMV antigen stimulation. Source of these receptors: a human donor in good health (CMV status not recorded). Some clones in this sample may be carry-over from other donors' samples.

The J gene is TRBJ2-7, the V gene TRBV28, with 10 bases fitting TRBD2. The ends lost 5 bases at V and 0 bases at J; junction bases unmatched: 10. This CDR3 has 17 residues. CDR1 MDHEN and CDR2 SYDVKM come from the germline V gene. CDR3 loop: CASSALAGGRRSYEQYV. The CDR3 DNA reads as TGTGCCAGCAGTGCGTTAGCGGGGGGCCGACGCTCCTACGAGCAGTACGTC.

The rearrangement uses TRBV11-2 and TRBJ2-1; 8 bases are a match to TRBD2. V shed 5 bases, J shed 3 bases, and the junction held 6 bases outside the gene matches. Germline V gives CDR1 SGHAT, CDR2 FQNNGV. The CDR3 runs to 15 residues. The CDR3 DNA follows: TGTGCCAGCAGCGGCACTAGCGGCGACTACAATGAGCAGTTCTTC. Translation gives CASSGTSGDYNEQFF.

This clonotype was counted a few times. The chain couples TRBV6-5 to TRBJ1-5; D is undetermined. The V end lost 2 bases, the J end lost 6 bases, and 14 bases lay between the germline ends. Germline-derived CDR1 and CDR2 are MNHEY and SVGAGI. CDR3 length equals 15 residues. For the CDR3, the DNA is TGTGCCAGCAGTTACGCCAGGAACCTAGGTCAGCCCCAGCATTTT. Its protein is CASSYARNLGQPQHF.

This chain links TRBV15 with TRBJ2-7, with D perhaps matching TRBD1 (5 bases). Trimming removed 4 bases from V and 3 bases from J, with 10 bases in between. The CDR3 extends over 13 amino acids. Germline V gene sequence: CDR1 LNHNV, CDR2 YYDKDF (reference sequence). In nucleotides, the CDR3 is TGTGCCACCAGCACCTCAGGGATCTACGAGCAGTACTTC. Amino acids: CATSTSGIYEQYF.

This clonotype was counted between two and nine times. The chain employs TRBV10-1 and TRBJ1-1, with D perhaps matching TRBD1 (5 bases). Germline CDR1 reads WNHNN; CDR2 reads SYGVQD (reference sequence). The CDR3 runs 13 residues. Between the trimmed V and J ends, which lost 4 bases and 4 bases, there was a span of 10 bases. The CDR3 spells CASSAYGTTEAFF. CDR3 nucleotide sequence: TGCGCCAGCAGTGCCTACGGGACCACTGAAGCTTTCTTT.

This clonotype showed up just a few times. The J gene is TRBJ2-2, the V gene TRBV7-2, with TRBD1 matching over 8 bases. The CDR3 has 13 amino acids. CDR1 SGHTA and CDR2 FQGNSA come from the germline V gene. After removal of 11 bases from V and 5 bases from J, the junction contained 7 bases not matched to a gene. The CDR3, as DNA: TGTGCCCGCTACAGGGGGGAGACCGGGGAGCTGTTTTTT. Translated: CARYRGETGELFF.

This clonotype occurred many times. The chain couples TRBV6-1 to TRBJ2-1, with TRBD2 matching 8 bases. The CDR3 runs 16 residues. The V gene's germline CDR1 is MNHNS and CDR2 SASEGT. Trimming removed 1 base from V and 4 bases from J; junction bases left unmatched: 6. The CDR3 sequence is CASSEVGLAPYNEQFF. For the CDR3, the DNA is TGTGCCAGCAGTGAAGTCGGACTAGCTCCTTACAATGAGCAGTTCTTC.

The genes are TRBV19 and TRBJ2-1; 8 bases agree with TRBD2. Trimming cost V 6 bases and J 10 bases; bases outside gene matches: 5. The CDR3 consists of 12 residues. Germline values: CDR1 LNHDA, CDR2 SQIVND (reference sequence). The CDR3: CASRRGDREQFF. In DNA, the CDR3 is TGTGCCAGTAGGCGGGGGGATAGGGAGCAGTTCTTC.

The chain combines TRBV20-1 with TRBJ2-3; TRBD2 agrees at 7 bases. Unmatched junction bases numbered 14, after V lost 5 bases and J lost 6 bases. The CDR3 is 15 amino acids. Germline V gene lookup returns CDR1 DFQATT and CDR2 SNEGSKA (reference sequence). CDR3 DNA sequence: TGCAGTGCTCCCGGGGGGAGGTCACTGGAGGATACGCAGTATTTT. It translates to CSAPGGRSLEDTQYF.

The chain uses TRBV7-3 and TRBJ1-1; no clear D gene. Trimming shortened V by 6 bases and J by 10 bases, and 15 bases separated the two germline ends. The CDR3 length is 12 residues. Germline CDR1 reads SGHTA; CDR2 reads FQGTGA. For the CDR3, the DNA is TGTGCCAGCAGTCACGACCCGAGGTCAGCTTTCTTT. This sequence encodes CASSHDPRSAFF.

The table lists this clonotype with a few counts. The J gene is TRBJ2-3, the V gene TRBV9; 11 bases are shared with TRBD1. CDR3 length: 16 residues. Germline V CDR1 and CDR2: SGDLS, YYNGEE. V trimming: 3 bases; J trimming: 2 bases; junction bases outside the gene matches: 5. DNA of the CDR3: TGTGCCAGCAGCGCCAGGACAGGGGGCCCCACAGATACGCAGTATTTT. Translation: CASSARTGGPTDTQYF.

This clonotype was found a few times. The chain joins TRBV7-9 to TRBJ1-4, with D possibly TRBD1 on 5 matching bases. The V gene's germline CDR1 is SEHNR and CDR2 FQNEAQ (reference sequence). The CDR3 loop spans 16 amino acids. Trimming shortened V by 2 bases and J by 3 bases, and 13 bases separated the two germline ends. Written as DNA, the CDR3 is TGTGCCAGCAGCTTAATAATGGGGGGTCCTAATGAAAAACTGTTTTTT. Its translation is CASSLIMGGPNEKLFF.

This chain connects TRBV5-6 to TRBJ2-7, with D uncertain. This CDR3 region has 13 residues. Germline loops: CDR1 SGHDT, CDR2 YYEEEE. The V gene lost 2 bases and the J gene lost 2 bases, with 8 bases spanning the gap. The CDR3 DNA is TGTGCCAGCAGCTTCGGCACAACCTACGAGCAGTACTTC. This sequence encodes CASSFGTTYEQYF.

The chain is built from TRBV7-2 and TRBJ1-2; D is possibly TRBD1 (5 bases). The CDR3 contains 15 residues. Germline V gene lookup returns CDR1 SGHTA and CDR2 FQGNSA. Trimming stripped 1 base from V and 5 bases from J, with 14 bases between. In DNA, the CDR3 is TGTGCCAGCAGCTTAGAAACCGGGACGAAATATGGCTACACCTTC. Translation: CASSLETGTKYGYTF.

Notes on this clonotype: A read error may explain this, as a much larger clone is one base away. This chain joins TRBV6-2 or TRBV6-3 and TRBJ1-5, with a weak D call TRBD1 (6 bases). Per germline, CDR1 MNHEY and CDR2 SVGEGT. The length of the CDR3 is 14 residues. The CDR3 loop is CVSSYTGLKQPQHF. CDR3 nucleotides: TGTGTCAGCAGCTACACAGGGTTGAAACAGCCCCAGCATTTT.

This clonotype has just a few counts. The chain combines TRBV6-2 or TRBV6-3 with TRBJ1-1; 7 nucleotides match TRBD1. CDR1 and CDR2 (germline): MNHEY, SVGEGT. J was trimmed by 1 base and V by 3 bases; bases with no gene match: 2. CDR3 length: 14 residues. CDR3 protein: CASSYGQENTEAFF. DNA for the CDR3: TGTGCCAGCAGTTATGGACAGGAGAACACTGAAGCTTTCTTT.

V is TRBV7-9 and J is TRBJ2-7; TRBD2 is a possible D gene (6 bases). CDR3 size: 13 residues. The germline V and J ends were trimmed by 5 bases and 3 bases, with 11 bases remaining between them. Germline values: CDR1 SEHNR, CDR2 FQNEAQ (reference sequence). The CDR3 reads CASSPQGGYEQYF. CDR3 in DNA: TGTGCCAGCAGCCCCCAGGGAGGCTACGAGCAGTACTTC.

On this clonotype itself: An end of the junction differs from the germline gene, which may be a read error. The V gene is TRBV7-6, the J gene TRBJ2-5; 16 bases align to TRBD2. The germline V gene encodes CDR1 SGHVS and CDR2 FNYEAQ. The CDR3 consists of 18 residues. CDR3 sequence: CASSDGTSGGASGQTKYF. The CDR3, as DNA: TGTGCCAGCAGCGACGGGACTAGCGGGGGGGCCTCGGGGCAGACCAAGTACTTC.

The V call is TRBV6-5, the J call TRBJ2-7, with D perhaps TRBD2 (6 bases). The CDR3 is 15 amino acids. The V gene's germline CDR1 is MNHEY and CDR2 SVGAGI. V dropped 6 bases and J dropped 5 bases, with 20 bases sitting between them. The CDR3 nucleotides are TGTGCCAGCAGAGTCGGGGCACCGGGGGTCCACGAGCAGTACTTC. Its protein product is CASRVGAPGVHEQYF.

This clonotype came up many times. One end of the junction is discordant with germline, which a read error may explain. The V gene is TRBV7-7, the J gene TRBJ2-2; no definite D call. From germline, CDR1 is SSHAT and CDR2 FNYEAQ (reference sequence). There are 15 residues in the CDR3. CDR3 residues: CASSLGDANTGELFF. CDR3 nucleotide sequence: TGTGCTAGCAGCTTAGGAGATGCGAACACCGGGGAGCTGTTTTTT.

DNA for the CDR3: TGTGCCAGCAATGGCAGGGGGGAGCAGTACGTC. It translates to CASNGRGEQYV. The chain is built from TRBV6-6 and TRBJ2-7, with 7 bases that match TRBD1. The germline gives CDR1 MNHNY, CDR2 SVGAGI (reference sequence). The CDR3 length is 11 residues. The V segment lost 7 bases and the J segment 7 bases; nucleotides outside the gene matches: 4.

The chain recombines TRBV4-1 with TRBJ1-2; D gene uncertain. Trimming stripped 2 bases from V and 2 bases from J, with 9 bases between. The CDR3 spans 14 residues. CDR1 and CDR2 (germline): MGHRA, YSYEKL. CDR3 nucleotide sequence: TGCGCCAGCAGCCAATGGAGCAAGAACTATGGCTACACCTTC. It specifies CASSQWSKNYGYTF.

V and J are TRBV6-5 and TRBJ2-2, with TRBD2 matching over 12 bases. The CDR3 is 17 amino acids. V lost 6 bases and J lost 1; bases outside the gene matches: 6. Germline CDR1 is MNHEY and CDR2 is SVGAGI. The CDR3 bases are TGTGCCAGCAGGCCCGGACTAGCGGGGAAGAACACCGGGGAGCTGTTTTTT. It encodes CASRPGLAGKNTGELFF.

V gene TRBV15 combines with J gene TRBJ2-3; perhaps TRBD2 as D (6 bases). V shed 7 bases and J shed 2 bases, with 16 bases lying between them. The germline CDR1 and CDR2 sequences are LNHNV and YYDKDF (reference sequence). The length of the CDR3 is 15 residues. The CDR3 here is CATTWLEGPTDTQYF. CDR3 DNA: TGTGCCACCACATGGTTGGAGGGCCCCACAGATACGCAGTATTTT.

The chain recombines TRBV23-1 with TRBJ1-3; 7 positions agree with TRBD1. TRBV23-1 has ORF status, its function being uncertain. The J segment lost 0 bases and the V segment lost 0 bases, leaving 2 bases of the junction unmatched. CDR3 size: 16 residues. CDR3 bases: TGCGCCAGCAGTCAATCTAGACAGGGCTCTGGAAACACCATATATTTT. Its translation: CASSQSRQGSGNTIYF.